This TCR beta chain is drawn from a study of spatial heterogeneity in lung cancer. Time point denoted: sample taken at primary tumor resection. Whole RNA obtained from tumor, nontumor lung or frozen PBMC underwent sequencing without sorting. A total of around 67 untreated early-stage non-small cell lung cancer patients served as donors. The length of the CDR3 is 13 residues. CDR1 and CDR2 (germline): SGHNT, YYREEE (reference sequence). Trimming left V 4 bases short and J 4 bases short, with 8 bases between. This clonotype has ten or more counts. TCRdb recomputed calls from the 5' RACE reads with MiXCR, one row per CDR3 protein. The sample contains around 63,000 distinct CDR3 sequences, around 8.4% of which appear only once.

The chain joins TRBV5-4 to TRBJ2-2; D is unresolved. This clonotype was obtained from a female donor with early-stage non-small cell lung cancer. The sequencing used PBMCs, collected at surgery. CDR3 nucleotide sequence: TGTGCCAGCAGCCACATGGGCACCGGGGAGCTGTTTTTT. It specifies CASSHMGTGELFF.